This passage covers 27 T cell receptor beta chains from one sample sequenced in a study of blood T cell repertoires in COVID-19. Assay: immunoSEQ multiplex PCR; the TCRdb copy retains only in-frame clones and omits some. The sample holds tens of thousands of clones, 86% seen once. Source material: peripheral blood. Every receptor here comes from a woman older than 75 in a cohort sampled during active or convalescent COVID-19.

The CDR3 region has the DNA TGTGCCAGCAGAGGGAATAGGGGGACGGTCATGAACACTGAAGCTTTCTTT. Its protein is CASRGNRGTVMNTEAFF. J is TRBJ1-1 and V is TRBV2; TRBD1 might be the D (6 bases). Trimming took 6 bases from V and 0 from J, leaving 20 bases between them. The germline gives CDR1 SNHLY, CDR2 FYNNEI. The CDR3 spans 17 residues.

V and J are TRBV7-9 and TRBJ2-7; maybe TRBD2 (6 bases). Deletions cut 7 bases from V and 3 bases from J, with 13 bases between. CDR3 length: 13 amino acids. In germline, CDR1 is SEHNR, CDR2 FQNEAQ (reference sequence). The CDR3 reads CASNGGADYEQYF. The CDR3 DNA sequence: TGTGCCAGCAATGGCGGGGCGGACTACGAGCAGTACTTC.

This clone was observed once. The genes are TRBV27 and TRBJ1-1; D is unresolved. With 3 bases removed from V and 0 bases from J, the gap between germline ends came to 17 bases. The CDR3 spans 17 residues. The germline CDR1 and CDR2 sequences are MNHEY and SMNVEV (reference sequence). The CDR3 region is CASSFFFVEGMNTEAFF. CDR3 bases: TGTGCCAGCAGTTTTTTTTTCGTAGAGGGCATGAACACTGAAGCTTTCTTT.

CDR3 sequence: CASSKGQVWFDTQYF. The CDR3 region has the DNA TGTGCCAGCAGTAAGGGACAGGTGTGGTTCGATACGCAGTATTTT. The V call is TRBV28, the J call TRBJ2-3; 8 bases align to TRBD1. The CDR3 has 15 amino acids. V was clipped by 5 bases and J by 6 bases; unmatched bases: 10. Germline CDR1 and CDR2: MDHEN and SYDVKM.

This chain links TRBV7-3 with TRBJ2-7, with D perhaps TRBD2 (6 bases). V shed 5 bases and J shed 5 bases, with 16 bases lying between them. CDR1 is SGHTA and CDR2 is FQGTGA in the germline V gene. This CDR3 contains 14 residues. CDR3 residues: CASSVIGSGDEQYF. CDR3 nucleotides: TGTGCCAGCAGCGTCATCGGGAGTGGCGACGAGCAGTACTTC.

This clone was picked up a small number of times. This sequence joins TRBV19 and TRBJ1-2, with 8 nucleotides matching TRBD1. Germline values: CDR1 LNHDA, CDR2 SQIVND (reference sequence). The trim removed 5 bases at V and 4 bases at J, leaving 6 bases unmatched. This CDR3 region has 14 residues. The CDR3, as DNA: TGTGCCAGTAGTCCGACAGGGGTTTTCTATGGCTACACCTTC. Protein: CASSPTGVFYGYTF.

The rearrangement uses TRBV5-4 and TRBJ2-7; 11 positions agree with TRBD2. Looked up from germline, CDR1 is SGHNT and CDR2 is YYREEE (reference sequence). The CDR3 sequence is 13 residues long. The CDR3 sequence is CASSLDPSGRPAV. The CDR3 DNA reads TGTGCCAGCAGCTTGGACCCTAGCGGGAGGCCAGCCGTC.

The chain has TRBV11-3 and TRBJ1-2; D uncertain. The CDR3 spans 13 residues. Germline assignment: CDR1 SGHNT and CDR2 YENEEA. Trimming took off 0 bases at V and 8 bases at J, with 10 bases between the two ends. CDR3 loop: CASSLELGVGYTF. The CDR3, as DNA: TGTGCCAGCAGCTTAGAACTTGGAGTAGGCTACACCTTC.

The chain joins TRBV28 to TRBJ1-1; maybe TRBD1 (5 bases). The germline V gene has CDR1 MDHEN and CDR2 SYDVKM. There are 12 residues in the CDR3. Trimming took 4 bases from V and 4 from J, leaving 7 bases between them. The CDR3: CASSSGGTEAFF. CDR3 bases: TGTGCCAGCAGTTCCGGGGGCACTGAAGCTTTCTTT.

The chain combines TRBV28 with TRBJ2-6; 10 bases match TRBD1. The V and J ends lost 4 bases and 4 bases, in that order; junction bases with no gene match: 7. CDR1 MDHEN and CDR2 SYDVKM come from the germline V gene. The CDR3 has 17 amino acids. CDR3 protein: CASSSGTGVDGANVLTF. CDR3 bases: TGTGCCAGCAGTTCCGGGACAGGGGTCGACGGGGCCAACGTCCTGACTTTC. Full variable domain (outside the CDR3, taken from reference TRBV28 and TRBJ2-6): DVKVTQSSRYLVKRTGEKVFLECVQDMDHENMFWYRQDPGLGLRLIYFSYDVKMKEKGDIPEGYSVSREKKERFSLILESASTNQTSMYLCASSSGTGVDGANVLTFGAGSRLTVL.

This clone was observed a handful of times. The chain carries TRBV10-3 and TRBJ2-2; 7 positions match TRBD1. Losses at the gene ends were 10 bases for V and 1 base for J; bases not matched to a gene: 9. In germline, CDR1 is ENHRY, CDR2 SYGVKD. This CDR3 comprises 15 residues. The CDR3 DNA follows: TGTGCCACCGAAGAAGGGACAGTGAACACCGGGGAGCTGTTTTTT. This sequence encodes CATEEGTVNTGELFF.

This clone was recorded a few times. V and J are TRBV6-5 and TRBJ1-5; weak D call: TRBD1 (6 bases). Germline CDR1 reads MNHEY; CDR2 reads SVGAGI. V was pared by 9 bases and J by 9 bases, with 15 bases between. The CDR3 is 12 amino acids. The CDR3 DNA reads TGTGCCAGGCAGGGGCCGCCGCGGCCCCAGCATTTT. This translates into CARQGPPRPQHF.

This sequence joins TRBV28 and TRBJ2-3; a weak D match, TRBD1 (6 bases). Germline loops: CDR1 MDHEN, CDR2 SYDVKM. Trimming cost V 6 bases and J 1 base, with 8 bases left between them. This CDR3 has 13 amino acids. In DNA, the CDR3 is TGTGCCAGCAGGGGGGCCCGCACAGATACGCAGTATTTT. Translation: CASRGARTDTQYF.

This sequence joins TRBV19 and TRBJ1-2; D call uncertain. The CDR3 covers 16 residues. The V and J ends lost 6 bases and 1 base respectively, with 18 bases between them. Germline loops: CDR1 LNHDA, CDR2 SQIVND (reference sequence). The CDR3 sequence: CASRQSSTTYNYGYTF. For the CDR3, the DNA is TGTGCCAGTAGGCAGTCGTCGACAACTTATAACTATGGCTACACCTTC.

This clone was seen only once. The CDR3: CATGTGGREQYF. The CDR3 coding sequence is TGTGCCACCGGAACGGGGGGCCGCGAGCAGTACTTC. This chain links TRBV25-1 with TRBJ2-7, with D possibly TRBD2 on 7 matching bases. The length of the CDR3 is 12 residues. Germline V lookup: CDR1 MGHDK, CDR2 SYGVNS. Trimming removed 10 bases at V and 6 bases at J, with 16 bases between.

This clone was seen more than once but under ten times. This sequence joins TRBV4-1 and TRBJ2-5; possibly TRBD2 for D (7 bases). There are 19 residues in the CDR3. The V end was cut by 1 base, the J end by 3 bases, with 24 bases between. Germline V lookup: CDR1 MGHRA, CDR2 YSYEKL. DNA of the CDR3: TGCGCCAGCAGCCAAGTGTTAGTCACTAGCGTAAGGGGGAAAGAGACCCAGTACTTC. Translating gives CASSQVLVTSVRGKETQYF.

The chain links TRBV5-6 to TRBJ1-2; TRBD1 might be the D (5 bases). With 0 bases removed from V and 5 bases from J, the gap between germline ends came to 11 bases. This CDR3 contains 14 residues. CDR1 and CDR2 (germline): SGHDT, YYEEEE. The DNA for the CDR3 is TGTGCCAGCAGCTTGGGTCGGGGGAAGTATGGCTACACCTTC. As protein: CASSLGRGKYGYTF.

The chain carries TRBV25-1 and TRBJ1-1, with a weak D call TRBD1 (5 bases). V lost 8 bases and J lost 6, with 10 bases in between. Germline V gene data show CDR1 as MGHDK and CDR2 as SYGVNS. The CDR3 extends over 11 amino acids. The CDR3 is CASHGGAEAFF. The CDR3 DNA follows: TGTGCCAGCCATGGGGGGGCTGAAGCTTTCTTT.

The J gene is TRBJ1-5, the V gene TRBV30, with 7 nucleotides matching TRBD1. The length of the CDR3 is 13 residues. Trimming cost V 5 bases and J 3 bases; bases outside gene matches: 4. CDR1 is GTSNPN and CDR2 is SVGIG in the germline V gene (reference sequence). The CDR3 region has the DNA TGTGCCTGGGGGGACAGTATCAATCAGCCCCAGCATTTT. It translates to CAWGDSINQPQHF.

The V call is TRBV5-1, the J call TRBJ1-2; unclear D gene. Deletions cut 0 bases from V and 8 bases from J, with 17 bases between. Looked up from germline, CDR1 is SGHRS and CDR2 is YFSETQ. CDR3 length: 15 residues. Here the CDR3 DNA reads TGCGCCAGCAGCTTGGAAAGAGGAATAGTTGGCGGCTACACCTTC. As protein: CASSLERGIVGGYTF.

The J gene is TRBJ1-2, the V gene TRBV30; D gene ambiguous. Germline V gene sequence: CDR1 GTSNPN, CDR2 SVGIG (reference sequence). The CDR3 extends over 12 amino acids. Deletions cut 3 bases from V and 4 bases from J, with 9 bases between. CDR3 protein: CAWRGGTYGYTF. CDR3 sequence (DNA): TGTGCCTGGAGAGGCGGAACCTATGGCTACACCTTC.

The chain has TRBV7-6 and TRBJ2-2; weak D call: TRBD1 (5 bases). This CDR3 comprises 15 residues. Trimming pared 5 bases from V and 5 bases from J, leaving 15 bases between. The germline V gene encodes CDR1 SGHVS and CDR2 FNYEAQ. The CDR3: CASSPNRRQTGELFF. Here the CDR3 DNA reads TGTGCCAGCAGCCCAAATCGACGACAGACCGGGGAGCTGTTTTTT.

The chain combines TRBV10-3 with TRBJ2-1; 7 bases match TRBD2. The germline CDR1 and CDR2 sequences are ENHRY and SYGVKD. The CDR3 is made up of 14 amino acids. V lost 8 bases, J lost 1 base, and 5 bases stayed unmatched. CDR3 protein: CAIGAGSSYNEQFF. The CDR3 DNA sequence: TGTGCCATCGGAGCGGGAAGTTCCTACAATGAGCAGTTCTTC.

The chain recombines TRBV28 with TRBJ1-1, with D possibly being TRBD1 (5 bases). Trimming took off 6 bases at V and 4 bases at J, with 9 bases between the two ends. The CDR3 has 12 amino acids. Per the germline V gene, CDR1 is MDHEN and CDR2 is SYDVKM. CDR3 in amino acids: CASSQGFTEAFF. The CDR3 DNA is TGTGCCAGCAGCCAGGGATTCACTGAAGCTTTCTTT.

The chain joins TRBV6-1 to TRBJ1-5; 10 nucleotides match TRBD1. V was clipped by 2 bases and J by 7 bases; unmatched bases: 8. The V gene's germline CDR1 is MNHNS and CDR2 SASEGT. The CDR3 has 16 amino acids. In DNA form, the CDR3 reads TGTGCCAGCAGTGAAATTTTGGGACAGGGGTGGCAGCCCCAGCATTTT. Amino acids: CASSEILGQGWQPQHF.

The V and J genes are TRBV5-5 and TRBJ2-5, with D perhaps TRBD1 (6 bases). Trimming stripped 4 bases from V and 5 bases from J, with 12 bases between. The germline gives CDR1 SGHKS, CDR2 YYEKEE (reference sequence). The CDR3 spans 13 residues. In DNA form, the CDR3 reads TGTGCCAGCAGCGTACAGGGATCTGAGACCCAGTACTTC. Protein product: CASSVQGSETQYF. Using reference TRBV5-5 and TRBJ2-5 for the parts outside the CDR3, the full variable domain is DAGVTQSPTHLIKTRGQQVTLRCSPISGHKSVSWYQQVLGQGPQFIFQYYEKEERGRGNFPDRFSARQFPNYSSELNVNALLLGDSALYLCASSVQGSETQYFGPGTRLLVL.

The rearrangement joins TRBV5-1 to TRBJ1-4; D is unclear. Between the trimmed V and J ends, which lost 6 bases and 4 bases, there was a span of 13 bases. The CDR3 has 14 residues. Per germline, CDR1 SGHRS and CDR2 YFSETQ. The CDR3 loop reads CASTLVSGNEKLFF. CDR3 DNA: TGCGCCAGCACCCTTGTGAGCGGTAATGAAAAACTGTTTTTT.